This TCR beta chain was recovered during a study of cytomegalovirus exposure and HLA in healthy donors. Study-wide results and limits: Reports credit the classifier with highly specific, highly sensitive diagnosis of cytomegalovirus status. The authors enumerated roughly 180 TCR beta chains as linked to cytomegalovirus. Specificity of a few CMV-associated chains for CMV antigens was verified in vitro.

Sequencing was performed with immunoSEQ multiplex PCR; in TCRdb, only in-frame clones are kept and a portion is missing. The sample lists approximately 59,000 clones; 85% to 95% were seen once. Note on this clone: Its target is unknown.

The germline CDR1 and CDR2 sequences are MNHEY and SMNVEV (reference sequence). This CDR3 has 14 amino acids. V was pared by 1 base and J by 3 bases, with 10 bases between. From the approximately 120-subject validation cohort, which was separate from the roughly 630-subject first cohort, the donors were drawn. The chain couples TRBV27 to TRBJ2-7, with D possibly matching TRBD2 (6 bases). This TCR was recovered from a man in his late teens or twenties in good health and CMV-seropositive. Sequenced: PBMCs. The CDR3 reads CASSLWGRNYEQYF. DNA for the CDR3: TGTGCCAGCAGTTTATGGGGGAGGAACTACGAGCAGTACTTC.